Listed below are T cell receptor beta chains from one sample, sequenced in a study of T cell changes during pregnancy in multiple sclerosis. This table comes from immunoSEQ multiplex PCR, and its TCRdb copy is limited to in-frame clones, with some not included. The table shows about 100,000 clones, with approximately 91% occurring only once. The sequencing here drew on peripheral blood, taken in the second trimester of pregnancy. The receptors here all came from a female donor with multiple sclerosis, enrolled in a pregnancy study. CDR3s include the opening cysteine and the closing phenylalanine or tryptophan. A D gene is named only where the DNA matches it firmly. Clone size is stated in some rows and not others, as once, few, many or a class when expanded.

j_call d_call clone_size v_call cdr3_aa cdr3_nt
TRBJ2-3 TRBD2 NA TRBV7-2 CASSTQAGVADTQYF TGTGCCAGCAGCACCCAAGCGGGAGTGGCAGATACGCAGTATTTT
TRBJ2-1 NA NA TRBV6-5 CASSYGISGSEQFF TGTGCCAGCAGTTACGGAATAAGTGGGAGTGAGCAGTTCTTC
TRBJ1-5 NA NA TRBV19 CASSSLSWTHSNQPQHF TGTGCCAGTAGTAGCCTCTCATGGACACACAGCAATCAGCCCCAGCATTTT
TRBJ2-7 TRBD1 NA TRBV5-1 CASSFTRQGTAYEQYF TGCGCCAGCAGCTTTACTAGACAGGGGACGGCCTACGAGCAGTACTTC
TRBJ1-1 NA once TRBV6-1 CASIGEAMMVAFF TGTGCCAGCATAGGGGAGGCCATGATGGTGGCTTTCTTT
TRBJ2-7 TRBD1 NA TRBV5-6 CASSFGTEYEQYF TGTGCCAGCAGCTTCGGGACAGAGTACGAGCAGTACTTC
TRBJ2-7 TRBD1 NA TRBV5-5 CASSKITGVSPTYEQYF TGTGCCAGCAGCAAGATTACAGGGGTGAGTCCCACCTACGAGCAGTACTTC
TRBJ2-2 TRBD2 NA TRBV6-9 CASSQTSGELFF TGTGCCAGCAGTCAGACTAGCGGAGAGCTGTTTTTT
TRBJ2-3 NA once TRBV7-9 CASSLADRWLGF TGTGCCAGCAGCTTAGCGGACAGATGGCTGGGATTT
TRBJ2-1 TRBD2 NA TRBV15 CATSRDPSGSYEQFF TGTGCCACCAGCAGAGACCCTAGCGGGAGCTATGAGCAGTTCTTC
TRBJ1-2 NA NA TRBV28 CASSLGDHRAYGYTF TGTGCCAGCAGTTTAGGGGACCACAGGGCCTATGGCTACACCTTC
TRBJ1-1 NA once TRBV11-2 CASSTGRVAFF TGTGCCAGCAGCACAGGGAGAGTAGCTTTCTTT
TRBJ2-7 TRBD2 NA TRBV5-1 CASSLYPGGSYEQYF TGCGCCAGCAGCTTGTATCCGGGAGGAAGCTACGAGCAGTACTTC
TRBJ2-1 NA NA TRBV7-7 CASSPGIGEQFF TGTGCTAGCAGCCCAGGGATCGGTGAGCAGTTCTTC
TRBJ2-1 TRBD2 NA TRBV9 CASSGRGRAPYNEQFF TGTGCCAGCAGCGGGCGGGGGAGGGCCCCCTACAATGAGCAGTTCTTC
TRBJ2-1 NA NA TRBV5-8 CASSLGQGGYNEQFF TGTGCCAGCAGCTTGGGGCAGGGTGGGTACAATGAGCAGTTCTTC
TRBJ1-1 NA few TRBV30 CAWSVLSLMNTEAFF TGTGCCTGGAGTGTTTTAAGCCTCATGAACACTGAAGCTTTCTTT
TRBJ2-2 NA once TRBV15 CATSRDVPQGYPGELFF TGTGCCACCAGCAGAGATGTCCCACAGGGTTATCCCGGGGAGCTGTTTTTT
TRBJ2-1 TRBD2 NA TRBV9 CASSILAGGTFSYNEQFF TGTGCCAGCAGCATTTTAGCGGGAGGGACCTTTAGCTACAATGAGCAGTTCTTC
TRBJ2-1 NA NA TRBV11-2 CASSLWGLGSYNEQFF TGTGCCAGCAGCTTATGGGGCTTAGGCTCCTACAATGAGCAGTTCTTC
TRBJ2-7 TRBD1 NA TRBV28 CASSRQGWQQYF TGTGCCAGCAGTCGACAGGGATGGCAGCAGTACTTC
TRBJ2-3 NA NA TRBV28 CASSSTSMYTDTQYF TGTGCCAGCAGTTCGACTAGTATGTACACAGATACGCAGTATTTT
TRBJ2-5 TRBD2 NA TRBV19 CASSIESHGREKTQYF TGTGCCAGTAGTATAGAATCTCACGGGAGGGAAAAGACCCAGTACTTC
TRBJ2-7 TRBD2 NA TRBV2 CASRWTSGTDEQYF TGTGCCAGCAGATGGACTAGCGGGACCGACGAGCAGTACTTC
TRBJ1-5 NA NA TRBV19 CASSITAASNQPQHF TGTGCCAGTAGTATTACCGCGGCTAGCAATCAGCCCCAGCATTTT
TRBJ1-2 NA NA TRBV30 CAWEGVSGYGYTF TGTGCCTGGGAGGGTGTCTCGGGCTATGGCTACACCTTC
TRBJ1-4 NA NA TRBV2 CASSEAGAGEKLFF TGTGCCAGCAGTGAGGCGGGGGCTGGGGAAAAACTGTTTTTT
TRBJ2-3 NA NA TRBV6-1 CATSSGFHRTDTQYF TGTGCCACCTCGTCCGGGTTCCACCGCACAGATACGCAGTATTTT
TRBJ2-1 TRBD2 NA TRBV10-3 CAISESPAGDNEQFF TGTGCCATCAGTGAGTCGCCAGCGGGAGACAATGAGCAGTTCTTC
TRBJ1-1 NA NA TRBV7-2 CASSLGGSGIEAFF TGTGCCAGCAGCTTAGGGGGTTCGGGGATTGAAGCTTTCTTT
TRBJ1-1 TRBD1 NA TRBV5-1 CASSLVRGQTEAFF TGCGCCAGCAGCCTGGTCAGGGGGCAAACTGAAGCTTTCTTT
TRBJ2-3 TRBD2 NA TRBV6-6 CASRKAGGSTDTQYF TGTGCCAGCAGGAAAGCGGGAGGAAGCACAGATACGCAGTATTTT
TRBJ2-1 TRBD2 NA TRBV27 CASSPLTSGRHNEQFF TGTGCCAGCAGTCCCCTGACTAGCGGGAGGCACAATGAGCAGTTCTTC
TRBJ2-2 TRBD2 NA TRBV12-5 CASGLVIAGLPGELFF TGTGCTAGTGGTTTGGTTATAGCGGGCCTTCCCGGGGAGCTGTTTTTT
TRBJ2-2 NA NA TRBV19 CASSIWTYRVRNTGELFF TGTGCCAGTAGTATCTGGACTTACAGGGTTAGGAACACCGGGGAGCTGTTTTTT
TRBJ2-4 TRBD2 NA TRBV30 CAWSRGGLAKNIQYF TGTGCCTGGAGTCGGGGGGGGTTAGCCAAAAACATTCAGTACTTC
TRBJ2-1 TRBD2 NA TRBV5-6 CASSRPGLAGVGQFF TGTGCCAGCAGCAGACCGGGACTAGCGGGAGTGGGGCAGTTCTTC
TRBJ2-1 NA NA TRBV7-8 CASSPEQGYNEQFF TGTGCCAGCAGCCCCGAACAGGGTTACAATGAGCAGTTCTTC